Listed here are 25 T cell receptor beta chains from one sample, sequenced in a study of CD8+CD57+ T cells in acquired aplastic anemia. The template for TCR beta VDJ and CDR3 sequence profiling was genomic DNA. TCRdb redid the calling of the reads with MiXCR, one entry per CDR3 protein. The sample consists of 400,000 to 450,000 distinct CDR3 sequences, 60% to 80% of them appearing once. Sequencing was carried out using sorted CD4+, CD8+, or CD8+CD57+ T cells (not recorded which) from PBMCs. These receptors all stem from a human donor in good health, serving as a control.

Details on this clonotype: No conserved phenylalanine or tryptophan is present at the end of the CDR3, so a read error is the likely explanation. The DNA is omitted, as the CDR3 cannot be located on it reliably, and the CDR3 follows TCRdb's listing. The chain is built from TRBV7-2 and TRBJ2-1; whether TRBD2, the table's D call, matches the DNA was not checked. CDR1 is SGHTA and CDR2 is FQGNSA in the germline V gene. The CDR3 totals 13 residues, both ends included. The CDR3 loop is CASSLVPSGGVET.

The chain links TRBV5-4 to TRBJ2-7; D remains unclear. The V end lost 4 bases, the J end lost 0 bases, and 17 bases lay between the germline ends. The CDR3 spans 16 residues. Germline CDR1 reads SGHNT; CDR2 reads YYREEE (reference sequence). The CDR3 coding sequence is TGTGCCAGCAGCAACGCCAGACGCCTAAGCTCCTACGAGCAGTACTTC. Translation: CASSNARRLSSYEQYF.

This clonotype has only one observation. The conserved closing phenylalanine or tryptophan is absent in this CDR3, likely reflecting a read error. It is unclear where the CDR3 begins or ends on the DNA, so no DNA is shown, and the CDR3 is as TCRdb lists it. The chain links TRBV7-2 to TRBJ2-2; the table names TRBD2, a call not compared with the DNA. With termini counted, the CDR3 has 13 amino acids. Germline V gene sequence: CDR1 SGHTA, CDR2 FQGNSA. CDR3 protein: CASSAPGHSTDTQ.

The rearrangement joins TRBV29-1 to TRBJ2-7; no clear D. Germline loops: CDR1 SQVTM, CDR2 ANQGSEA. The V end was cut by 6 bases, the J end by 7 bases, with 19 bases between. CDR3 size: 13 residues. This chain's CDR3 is CSVPRPGGEEQYF. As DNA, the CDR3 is TGCAGCGTCCCCCGCCCGGGCGGCGAGGAGCAGTACTTC.

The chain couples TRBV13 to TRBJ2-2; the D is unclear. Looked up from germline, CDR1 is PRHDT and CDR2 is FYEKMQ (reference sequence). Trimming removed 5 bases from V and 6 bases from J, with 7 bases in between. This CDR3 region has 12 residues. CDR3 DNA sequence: TGTGCCAGCAGCCCCATCCCCGGGGAGCTGTTTTTT. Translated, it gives CASSPIPGELFF.

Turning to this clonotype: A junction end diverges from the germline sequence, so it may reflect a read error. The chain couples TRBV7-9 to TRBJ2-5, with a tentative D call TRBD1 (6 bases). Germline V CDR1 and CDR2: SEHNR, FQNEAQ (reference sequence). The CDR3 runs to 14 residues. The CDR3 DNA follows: TGTGCCAGCATAGGGATGGGGGACACTGAAGCTTACTTTTTC. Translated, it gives CASIGMGDTEAYFF.

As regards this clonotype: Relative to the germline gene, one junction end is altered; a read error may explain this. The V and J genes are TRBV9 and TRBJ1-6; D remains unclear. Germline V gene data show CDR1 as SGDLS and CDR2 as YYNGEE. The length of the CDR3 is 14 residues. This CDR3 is CASSVPGTDTQYYF. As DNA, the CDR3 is TGTGCCAGCAGCGTACCGGGCACAGATACGCAGTATTACTTT.

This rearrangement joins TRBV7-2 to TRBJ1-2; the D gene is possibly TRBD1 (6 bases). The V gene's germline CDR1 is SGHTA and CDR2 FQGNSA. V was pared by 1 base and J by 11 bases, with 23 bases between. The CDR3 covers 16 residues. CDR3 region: CASSLVGQGTGNSYTF. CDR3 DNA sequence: TGTGCCAGCAGCTTAGTTGGTCAGGGGACGGGGAATTCATACACCTTC.

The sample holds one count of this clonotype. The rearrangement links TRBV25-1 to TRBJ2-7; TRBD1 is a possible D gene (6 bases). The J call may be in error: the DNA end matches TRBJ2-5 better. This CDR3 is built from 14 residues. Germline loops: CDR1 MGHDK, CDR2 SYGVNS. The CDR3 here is CASSYDRRHETQYF. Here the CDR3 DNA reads TGTGCCAGCAGTTACGACAGGCGCCACGAGACCCAGTACTTC.

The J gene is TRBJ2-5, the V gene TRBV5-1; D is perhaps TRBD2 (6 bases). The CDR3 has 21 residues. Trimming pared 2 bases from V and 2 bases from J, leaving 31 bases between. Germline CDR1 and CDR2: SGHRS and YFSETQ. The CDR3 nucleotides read TGCGCCAGCAGCTTCTACAAGTGCACTGCTAGAGATGGGAGGCAGCAAGAGACCCAGTACTTC. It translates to CASSFYKCTARDGRQQETQYF.

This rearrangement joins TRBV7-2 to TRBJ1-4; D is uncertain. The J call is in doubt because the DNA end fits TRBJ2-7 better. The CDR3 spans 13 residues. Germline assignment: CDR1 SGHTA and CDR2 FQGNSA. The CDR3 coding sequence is TGTGCCAGCAGTTGTGACACGAATTACGAGCAGTACTTC. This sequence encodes CASSCDTNYEQYF.

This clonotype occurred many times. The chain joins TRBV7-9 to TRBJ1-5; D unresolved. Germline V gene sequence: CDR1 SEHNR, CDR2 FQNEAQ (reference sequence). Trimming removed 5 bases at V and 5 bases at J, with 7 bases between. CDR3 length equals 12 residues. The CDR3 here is CASSLDHQPQHF. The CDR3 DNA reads TGTGCCAGCAGCCTAGACCATCAGCCCCAGCATTTT. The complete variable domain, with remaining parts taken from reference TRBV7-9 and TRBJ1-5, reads DTGVSQNPRHKITKRGQNVTFRCDPISEHNRLYWYRQTLGQGPEFLTYFQNEAQLEKSRLLSDRFSAERPKGSFSTLEIQRTEQGDSAMYLCASSLDHQPQHFGDGTRLSIL.

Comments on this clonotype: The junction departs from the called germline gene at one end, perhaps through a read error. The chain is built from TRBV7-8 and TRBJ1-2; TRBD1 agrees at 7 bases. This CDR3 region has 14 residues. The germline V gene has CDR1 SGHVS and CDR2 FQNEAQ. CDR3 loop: CASSATGKRPLYAF. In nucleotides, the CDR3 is TGTGCCAGCAGCGCGACAGGGAAACGTCCCCTCTACGCCTTC.

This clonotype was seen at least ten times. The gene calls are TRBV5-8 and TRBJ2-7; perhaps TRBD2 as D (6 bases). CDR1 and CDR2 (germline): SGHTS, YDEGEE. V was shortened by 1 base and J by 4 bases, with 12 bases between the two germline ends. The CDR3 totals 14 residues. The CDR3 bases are TGTGCCAGCAGCTTGCAGGGAGGCTATTACGAGCAGTACTTC. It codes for CASSLQGGYYEQYF.

CDR3 nucleotide sequence: TGCGCCCGCACCTCCGAGGCGGAAGGATCCTACGAGCAGTACTTC. Protein product: CARTSEAEGSYEQYF. This sequence joins TRBV10-1 and TRBJ2-7; no firm D call. The CDR3 length is 15 residues. V was cut by 11 bases and J by 1 base, with 21 bases left in between. Germline CDR1 and CDR2: WNHNN and SYGVQD (reference sequence).

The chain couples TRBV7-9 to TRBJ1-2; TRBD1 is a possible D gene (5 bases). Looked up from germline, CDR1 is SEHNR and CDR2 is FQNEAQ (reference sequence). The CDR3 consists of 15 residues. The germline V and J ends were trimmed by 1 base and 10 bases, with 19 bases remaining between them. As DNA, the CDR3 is TGTGCCAGCAGCTTAGGGATGCGACGGGGGAATGACTACACCTTC. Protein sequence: CASSLGMRRGNDYTF. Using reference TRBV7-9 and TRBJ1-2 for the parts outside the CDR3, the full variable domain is DTGVSQNPRHKITKRGQNVTFRCDPISEHNRLYWYRQTLGQGPEFLTYFQNEAQLEKSRLLSDRFSAERPKGSFSTLEIQRTEQGDSAMYLCASSLGMRRGNDYTFGSGTRLTVV.

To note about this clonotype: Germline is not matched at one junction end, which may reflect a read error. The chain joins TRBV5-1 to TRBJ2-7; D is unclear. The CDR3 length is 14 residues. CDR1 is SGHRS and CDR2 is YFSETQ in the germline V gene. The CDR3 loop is CASSSPGKGYEQYF. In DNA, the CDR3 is TGTGCCAGCAGCTCCCCTGGGAAGGGCTACGAGCAGTACTTC. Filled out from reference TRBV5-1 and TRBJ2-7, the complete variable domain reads KAGVTQTPRYLIKTRGQQVTLSCSPISGHRSVSWYQQTPGQGLQFLFEYFSETQRNKGNFPGRFSGRQFSNSRSEMNVSTLELGDSALYLCASSSPGKGYEQYFGPGTRLTVT.

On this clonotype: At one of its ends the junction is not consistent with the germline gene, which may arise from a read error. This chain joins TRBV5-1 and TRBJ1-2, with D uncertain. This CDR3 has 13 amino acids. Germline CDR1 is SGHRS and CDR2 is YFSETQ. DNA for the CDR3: TGCGCCAGCAGCTTAGCACTACCCTATGTCTACACCTTC. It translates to CASSLALPYVYTF.

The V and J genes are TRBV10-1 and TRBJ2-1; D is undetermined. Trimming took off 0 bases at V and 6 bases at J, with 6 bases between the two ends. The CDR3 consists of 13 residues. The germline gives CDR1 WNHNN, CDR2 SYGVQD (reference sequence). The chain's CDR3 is CASSESMGNEQFF. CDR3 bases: TGCGCCAGCAGTGAGTCAATGGGCAATGAGCAGTTCTTC.

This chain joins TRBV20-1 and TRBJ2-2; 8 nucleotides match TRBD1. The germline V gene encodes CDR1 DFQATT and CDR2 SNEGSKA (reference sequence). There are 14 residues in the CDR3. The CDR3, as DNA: TGCAGCGCCAGAGACAGGGGAAACCCCGGGGAGCTGTTTTTT. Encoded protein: CSARDRGNPGELFF.

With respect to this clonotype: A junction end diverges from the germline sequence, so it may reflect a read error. The CDR3 DNA follows: TGCGCCAGCTCGCAGGCTAACACCGGGGACCTGCTTTTT. This gives the protein CASSQANTGDLLF. V is TRBV10-2 and J is TRBJ2-2, with D perhaps being TRBD1 or TRBD2 (5 bases each). CDR3 length equals 13 residues. Germline lookup yields CDR1 WSHSY and CDR2 SAAADI.

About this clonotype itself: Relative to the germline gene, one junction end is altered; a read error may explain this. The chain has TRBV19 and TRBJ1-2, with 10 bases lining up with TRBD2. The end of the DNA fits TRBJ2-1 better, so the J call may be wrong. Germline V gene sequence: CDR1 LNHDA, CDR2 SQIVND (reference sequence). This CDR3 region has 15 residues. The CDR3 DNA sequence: TGTGCCAGAAGAGTGGAACTAGCGGGGTCCAATGACCAGTTCTTC. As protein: CARRVELAGSNDQFF.

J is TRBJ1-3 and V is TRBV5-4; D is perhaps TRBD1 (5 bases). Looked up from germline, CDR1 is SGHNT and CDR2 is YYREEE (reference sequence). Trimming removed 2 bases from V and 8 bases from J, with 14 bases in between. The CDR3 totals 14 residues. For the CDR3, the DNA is TGTGCCAGCAGCTTAGAGACCAGGGTTCACACCATATATTTT. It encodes CASSLETRVHTIYF.

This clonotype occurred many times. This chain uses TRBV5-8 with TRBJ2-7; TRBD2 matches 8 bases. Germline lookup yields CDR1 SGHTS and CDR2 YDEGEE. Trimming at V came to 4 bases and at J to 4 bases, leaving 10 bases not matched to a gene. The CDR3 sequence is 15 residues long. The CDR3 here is CASSARSGGVYEQYF. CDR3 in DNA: TGTGCCAGCAGCGCCCGATCGGGGGGGGTATACGAGCAGTACTTC.

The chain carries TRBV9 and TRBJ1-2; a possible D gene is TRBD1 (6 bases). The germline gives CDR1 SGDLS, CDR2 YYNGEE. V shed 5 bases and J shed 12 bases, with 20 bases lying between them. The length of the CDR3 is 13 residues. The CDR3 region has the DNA TGTGCCAGCAGGGCGGCGGGACAAGTTGTTCACACCTTC. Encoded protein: CASRAAGQVVHTF. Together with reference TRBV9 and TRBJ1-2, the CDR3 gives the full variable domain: DSGVTQTPKHLITATGQRVTLRCSPRSGDLSVYWYQQSLDQGLQFLIQYYNGEERAKGNILERFSAQQFPDLHSELNLSSLELGDSALYFCASRAAGQVVHTFGSGTRLTVV.